This T cell receptor beta chain is from a study of T cell responses to AZD1222 COVID-19 vaccine. General study findings and limits: CD4 TCRs covered the whole spike, strongest at regions 160-218 and 743-854. Clonal diversity may have been underestimated, and the donors were mostly white British, with more females than males.

The table lists this clone with a count of one. The antigen is not known. V dropped 6 bases and J dropped 0; count of bases not matched to a gene: 3. Looked up from germline, CDR1 is SNHLY and CDR2 is FYNNEI. This CDR3 region has 15 residues. Clones were sequenced by immunoSEQ multiplex PCR, and TCRdb holds only the in-frame ones, with some missing. The repertoire holds more than 110,000 clones, almost 90% seen once, with around 3.5% in the top ten. The genes are TRBV2 and TRBJ2-2, with TRBD2 identical over 8 bases. The receptor's source is an adult in good health. Sequences were derived from peripheral blood, sampled on day 0 of AZD1222 vaccination. The CDR3 protein is CASRIAGPNTGELFF. CDR3 in DNA: TGTGCCAGCAGGATAGCGGGACCGAACACCGGGGAGCTGTTTTTT.